Listed below are T cell receptor beta chains from one sample, sequenced in a study of blood T cell repertoires in COVID-19. Libraries were prepared by immunoSEQ multiplex PCR; TCRdb keeps only in-frame clonotypes and omits some of them. Of about 44,000 clones listed, 87% are singletons. Sequencing was performed on peripheral blood. All receptors derive from a woman over 75 in a cohort sampled during active or convalescent COVID-19. Each CDR3 is given with its conserved first and last residue. D genes are given only for firm matches. A row's size may be missing; if present it is once, few, many or a size class.

TRBV7-6,TRBJ2-2,-,14,-,TGTGCCAGCAGCCTACTTCAGGGAAACGGGGAGCTGTTTTTT,CASSLLQGNGELFF
TRBV3-1/TRBV3-2,TRBJ1-1,-,15,once,TGTGCCAGCAGCCAAGCGCCAGCGCGGGGTGCAGAAGCTTTCTTT,CASSQAPARGAEAFF
TRBV5-6,TRBJ2-7,-,14,-,TGTGCCAGCAGCTTGGGGCAGGGGGGCTACGAGCAGTACTTC,CASSLGQGGYEQYF
TRBV13,TRBJ2-7,-,13,once,TGTGCCAGCAGCTTACGGGGATCCTACGAGCAGTACTTC,CASSLRGSYEQYF
TRBV11-2,TRBJ1-6,TRBD1,15,few,TGTGCCAGCAGCTCAAGGGACAGACTTAATTCACCCCTCCACTTT,CASSSRDRLNSPLHF
TRBV11-3,TRBJ1-2,-,15,-,TGTGCCAGCAGCTTAGGAGTTCGGGCCGGGGGGGGCTACACCTTC,CASSLGVRAGGGYTF
TRBV7-6,TRBJ2-5,TRBD1,14,few,TGTGCCAGCAGCCCCAGGGACAGGGGAGAGACCCAGTACTTC,CASSPRDRGETQYF
TRBV5-1,TRBJ2-7,TRBD1,13,-,TGCGCCAGCAGCCAGGACAGGGTGGCCGAGCAGTACTTC,CASSQDRVAEQYF
TRBV24-1,TRBJ2-3,-,13,-,TGTGCCACCAGTGACTCTAGACCAGATACGCAGTATTTT,CATSDSRPDTQYF
TRBV6-5,TRBJ2-7,TRBD2,16,-,TGTGCCAGCAGTTACTCGACTAGCGGGCGATCCTACGAGCAGTACTTC,CASSYSTSGRSYEQYF
TRBV10-3,TRBJ1-2,TRBD1,15,-,TGTGCCACCAGCCGATCGGGGACAGGGGCCTATGGCTACACCTTC,CATSRSGTGAYGYTF
TRBV27,TRBJ1-4,TRBD1,15,-,TGTGCCAGCAGCCTCCGAACAGGGGGCGGGGAAAAACTGTTTTTT,CASSLRTGGGEKLFF
TRBV3-1/TRBV3-2,TRBJ2-3,TRBD2,15,-,TGTGCCAGCAGCCGGGCTAGCGGGAAAACAGATACGCAGTATTTT,CASSRASGKTDTQYF